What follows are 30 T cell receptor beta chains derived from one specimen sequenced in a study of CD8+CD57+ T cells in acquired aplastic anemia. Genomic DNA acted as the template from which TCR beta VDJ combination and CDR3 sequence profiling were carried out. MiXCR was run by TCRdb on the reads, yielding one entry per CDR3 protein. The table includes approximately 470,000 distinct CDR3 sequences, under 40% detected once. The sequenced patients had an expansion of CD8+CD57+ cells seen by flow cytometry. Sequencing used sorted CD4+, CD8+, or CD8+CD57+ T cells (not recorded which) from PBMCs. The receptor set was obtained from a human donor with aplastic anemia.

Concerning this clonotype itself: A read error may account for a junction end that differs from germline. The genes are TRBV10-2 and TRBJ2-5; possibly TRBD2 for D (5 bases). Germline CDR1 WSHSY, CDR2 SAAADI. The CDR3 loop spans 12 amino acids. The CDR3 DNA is TGTGCCAGCAGGCGACCGGGGGAGACCCAGTACTTC. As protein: CASRRPGETQYF.

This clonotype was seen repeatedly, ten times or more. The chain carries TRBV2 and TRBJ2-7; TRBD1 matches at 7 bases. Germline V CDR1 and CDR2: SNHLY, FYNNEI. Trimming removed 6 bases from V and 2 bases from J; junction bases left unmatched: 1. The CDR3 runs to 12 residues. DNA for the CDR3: TGTGCCAGCAGGGGGACAGCCTACGAGCAGTACTTC. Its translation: CASRGTAYEQYF.

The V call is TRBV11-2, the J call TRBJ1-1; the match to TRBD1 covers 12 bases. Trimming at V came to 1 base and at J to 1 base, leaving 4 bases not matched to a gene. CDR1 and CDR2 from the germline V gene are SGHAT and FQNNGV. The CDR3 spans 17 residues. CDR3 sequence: CASSLVGTGGSNTEAFF. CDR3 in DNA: TGTGCCAGCAGCTTAGTCGGGACAGGGGGCTCGAACACTGAAGCTTTCTTT.

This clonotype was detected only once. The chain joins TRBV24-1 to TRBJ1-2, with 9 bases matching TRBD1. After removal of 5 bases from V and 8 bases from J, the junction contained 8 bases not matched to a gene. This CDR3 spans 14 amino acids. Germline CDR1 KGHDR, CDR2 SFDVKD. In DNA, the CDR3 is TGTGCCACCAGTGTTGTCCGGGACAGGGTCGGCTACACCTTC. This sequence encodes CATSVVRDRVGYTF.

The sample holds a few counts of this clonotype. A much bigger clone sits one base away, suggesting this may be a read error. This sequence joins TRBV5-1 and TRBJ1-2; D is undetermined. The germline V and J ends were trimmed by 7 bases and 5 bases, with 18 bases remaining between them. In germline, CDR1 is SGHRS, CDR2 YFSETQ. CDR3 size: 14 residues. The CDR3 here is CASGSTGFGYGYTF. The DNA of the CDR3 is TGCGCCAGCGGCTCCACGGGGTTCGGGTATGGCTACACCTTC.

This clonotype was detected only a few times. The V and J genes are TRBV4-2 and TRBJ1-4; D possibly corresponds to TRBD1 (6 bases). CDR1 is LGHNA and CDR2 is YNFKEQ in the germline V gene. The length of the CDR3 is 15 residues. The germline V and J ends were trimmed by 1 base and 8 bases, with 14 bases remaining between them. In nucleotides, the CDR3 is TGTGCCAGCAGCCAAGTTTCGACAGGTAACGAAAAACTGTTTTTT. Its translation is CASSQVSTGNEKLFF.

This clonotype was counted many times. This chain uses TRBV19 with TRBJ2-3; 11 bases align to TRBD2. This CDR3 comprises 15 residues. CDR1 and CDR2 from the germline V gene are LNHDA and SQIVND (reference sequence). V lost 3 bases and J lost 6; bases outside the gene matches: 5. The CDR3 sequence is CASSMSLAGGDTQYF. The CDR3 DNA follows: TGTGCCAGTAGTATGAGCCTAGCGGGAGGTGATACGCAGTATTTT. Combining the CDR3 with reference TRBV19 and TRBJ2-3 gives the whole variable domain DGGITQSPKYLFRKEGQNVTLSCEQNLNHDAMYWYRQDPGQGLRLIYYSQIVNDFQKGDIAEGYSVSREKKESFPLTVTSAQKNPTAFYLCASSMSLAGGDTQYFGPGTRLTVL.

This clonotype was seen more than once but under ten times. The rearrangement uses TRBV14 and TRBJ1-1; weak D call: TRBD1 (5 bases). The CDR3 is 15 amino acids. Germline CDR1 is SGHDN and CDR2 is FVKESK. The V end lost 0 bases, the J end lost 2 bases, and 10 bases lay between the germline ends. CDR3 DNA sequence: TGTGCCAGCAGCCAAGAGGGACGGCCCAACACTGAAGCTTTCTTT. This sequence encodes CASSQEGRPNTEAFF.

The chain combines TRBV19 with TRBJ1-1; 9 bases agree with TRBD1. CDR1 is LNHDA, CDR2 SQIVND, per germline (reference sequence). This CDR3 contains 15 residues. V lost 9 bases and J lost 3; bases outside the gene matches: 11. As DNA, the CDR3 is TGTGCCAGCAGCCAAGATAGGACAGGGGACACTGAAGCTTTCTTT. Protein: CASSQDRTGDTEAFF.

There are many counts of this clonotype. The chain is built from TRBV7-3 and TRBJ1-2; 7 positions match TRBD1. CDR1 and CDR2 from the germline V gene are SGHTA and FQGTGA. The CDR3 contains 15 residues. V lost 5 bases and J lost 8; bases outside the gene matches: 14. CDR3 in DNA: TGTGCCAGCAGCGACCCGGGACAGAGCCTGAGGGGCTACACCTTC. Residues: CASSDPGQSLRGYTF.

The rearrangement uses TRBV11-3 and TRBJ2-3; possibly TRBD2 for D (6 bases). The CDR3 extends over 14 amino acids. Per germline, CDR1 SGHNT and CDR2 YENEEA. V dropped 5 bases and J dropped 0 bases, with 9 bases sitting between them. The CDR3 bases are TGTGCCAGCAGCATGACTAGAAGCACAGATACGCAGTATTTT. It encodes CASSMTRSTDTQYF. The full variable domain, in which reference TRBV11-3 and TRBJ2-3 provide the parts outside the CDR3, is EAGVVQSPRYKIIEKKQPVAFWCNPISGHNTLYWYLQNLGQGPELLIRYENEEAVDDSQLPKDRFSAERLKGVDSTLKIQPAELGDSAVYLCASSMTRSTDTQYFGPGTRLTVL.

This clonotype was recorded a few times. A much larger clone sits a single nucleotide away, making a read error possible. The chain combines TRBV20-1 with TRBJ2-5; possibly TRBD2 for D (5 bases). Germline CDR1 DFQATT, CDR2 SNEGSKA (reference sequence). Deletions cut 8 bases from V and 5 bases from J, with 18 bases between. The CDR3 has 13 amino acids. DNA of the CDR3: TGCAGTCTGACGGAGGCTAAGTCGGAGACCCAGTACTTC. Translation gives CSLTEAKSETQYF.

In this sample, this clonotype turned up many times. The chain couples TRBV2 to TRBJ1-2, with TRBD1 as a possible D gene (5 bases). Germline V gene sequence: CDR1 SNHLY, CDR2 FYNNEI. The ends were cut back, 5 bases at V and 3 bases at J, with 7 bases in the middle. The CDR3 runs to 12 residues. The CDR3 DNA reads TGTGCCAGCAGTCGCAGGGACTATGGCTACACCTTC. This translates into CASSRRDYGYTF.

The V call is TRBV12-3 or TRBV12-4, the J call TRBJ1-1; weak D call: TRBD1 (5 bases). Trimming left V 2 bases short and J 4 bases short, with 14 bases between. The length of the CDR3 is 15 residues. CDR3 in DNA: TGTGCCAGCAGTTTACGGGGCGCGATGACCACTGAAGCTTTCTTT. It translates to CASSLRGAMTTEAFF.

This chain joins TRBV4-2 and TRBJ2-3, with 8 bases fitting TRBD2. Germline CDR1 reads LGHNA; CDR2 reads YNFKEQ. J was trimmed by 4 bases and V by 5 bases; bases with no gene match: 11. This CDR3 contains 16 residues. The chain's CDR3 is CASSVWAGGRSDTQYF. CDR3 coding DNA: TGTGCCAGCAGCGTTTGGGCGGGAGGTCGCTCAGATACGCAGTATTTT.

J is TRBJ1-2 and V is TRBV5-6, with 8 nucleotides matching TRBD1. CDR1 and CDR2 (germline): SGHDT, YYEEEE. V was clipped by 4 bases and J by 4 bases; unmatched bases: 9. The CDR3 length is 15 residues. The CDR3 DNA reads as TGTGCCAGCAGCGTGCCCGGACAGGGTGTCTATGGCTACACCTTC. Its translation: CASSVPGQGVYGYTF.

This CDR3 reads CASSGTGYHEQYF. In nucleotides, the CDR3 is TGCGCCAGCAGTGGGACAGGGTACCACGAGCAGTACTTC. The chain is built from TRBV10-2 and TRBJ2-7; 8 bases are shared with TRBD1. V lost 4 bases to trimming and J lost 5 bases; unmatched junction nucleotides: 4. This CDR3 has 13 amino acids. From germline, CDR1 is WSHSY and CDR2 SAAADI.

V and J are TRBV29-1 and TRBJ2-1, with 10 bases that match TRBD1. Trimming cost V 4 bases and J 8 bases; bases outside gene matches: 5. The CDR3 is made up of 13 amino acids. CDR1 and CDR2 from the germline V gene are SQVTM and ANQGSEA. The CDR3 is CSVVRGQGYEQFF. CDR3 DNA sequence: TGCAGCGTTGTTCGGGGACAGGGGTATGAGCAGTTCTTC.

For the CDR3, the DNA is TGTGCCAGCAGCCAAGGGACTAGCGGGAGGGTCCAGTACTTC. It translates to CASSQGTSGRVQYF. The V call is TRBV7-7, the J call TRBJ2-5; the match to TRBD2 covers 16 bases. Trimming took 5 bases from V and 10 from J; bases not matched to a gene: 4. CDR1 and CDR2 (germline): SSHAT, FNYEAQ (reference sequence). This CDR3 has 14 residues. The variable domain in full, with the rest retrieved from reference TRBV7-7 and TRBJ2-5, is GAGVSQSPRYKVTKRGQDVTLRCDPISSHATLYWYQQALGQGPEFLTYFNYEAQPDKSGLPSDRFSAERPEGSISTLTIQRTEQRDSAMYRCASSQGTSGRVQYFGPGTRLLVL.

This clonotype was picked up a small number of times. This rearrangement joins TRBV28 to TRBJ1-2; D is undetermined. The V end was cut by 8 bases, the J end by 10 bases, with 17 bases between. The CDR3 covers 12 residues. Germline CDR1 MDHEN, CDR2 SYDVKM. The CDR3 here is CASRLSVLDYTF. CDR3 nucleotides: TGTGCCAGCCGCTTGTCGGTACTTGACTACACCTTC.

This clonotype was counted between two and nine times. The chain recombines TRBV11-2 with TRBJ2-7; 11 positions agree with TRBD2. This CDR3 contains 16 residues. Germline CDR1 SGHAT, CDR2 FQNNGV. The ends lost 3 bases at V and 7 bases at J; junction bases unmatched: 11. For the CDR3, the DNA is TGTGCCAGCAGCTTGGAGGGACTAGCGGTTATGGGGGAGCAGTACTTC. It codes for CASSLEGLAVMGEQYF.

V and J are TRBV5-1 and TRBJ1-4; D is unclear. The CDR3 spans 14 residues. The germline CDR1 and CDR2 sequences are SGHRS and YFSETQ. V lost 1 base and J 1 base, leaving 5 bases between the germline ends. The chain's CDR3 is CASSLTVTNEKLFF. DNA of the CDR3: TGCGCCAGCAGCTTGACAGTAACTAATGAAAAACTGTTTTTT.

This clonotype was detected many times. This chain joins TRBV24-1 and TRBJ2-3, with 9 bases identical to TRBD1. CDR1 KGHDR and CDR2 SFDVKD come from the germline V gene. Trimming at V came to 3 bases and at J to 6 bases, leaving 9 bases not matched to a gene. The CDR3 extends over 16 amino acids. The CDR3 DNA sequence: TGTGCCACCAGTGATCGGACAGGGGCGACTGTCGATACGCAGTATTTT. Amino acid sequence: CATSDRTGATVDTQYF.

CDR3: CASSLGGQRAHEQFF. The CDR3 coding sequence is TGTGCCAGCAGCTTAGGGGGCCAAAGGGCCCATGAGCAGTTCTTC. The chain combines TRBV7-8 with TRBJ2-1; D possibly corresponds to TRBD1 (5 bases). Germline V gene data show CDR1 as SGHVS and CDR2 as FQNEAQ. The CDR3 sequence is 15 residues long. Trimming took off 1 base at V and 8 bases at J, with 15 bases between the two ends.

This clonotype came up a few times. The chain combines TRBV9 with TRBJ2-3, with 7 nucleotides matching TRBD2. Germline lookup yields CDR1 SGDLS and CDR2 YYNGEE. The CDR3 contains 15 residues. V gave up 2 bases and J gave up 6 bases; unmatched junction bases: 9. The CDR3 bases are TGTGCCAGCAGCGTTCTCGGCGGGAGAATGGATACGCAGTATTTT. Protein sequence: CASSVLGGRMDTQYF.

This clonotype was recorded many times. CDR3 region: CASSLAGQGNGGYTF. As DNA, the CDR3 is TGTGCCAGCAGCTTAGCGGGACAGGGCAATGGTGGCTACACCTTC. V gene TRBV7-2 combines with J gene TRBJ1-2, with 9 positions matching TRBD1. The CDR3 length is 15 residues. Germline V lookup: CDR1 SGHTA, CDR2 FQGNSA. The V segment lost 0 bases and the J segment 7 bases; nucleotides outside the gene matches: 6.

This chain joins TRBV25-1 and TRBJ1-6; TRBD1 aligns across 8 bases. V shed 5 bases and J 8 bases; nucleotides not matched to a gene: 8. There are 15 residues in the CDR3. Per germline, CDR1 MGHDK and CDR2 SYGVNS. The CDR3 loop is CASSLLGTGDSPLHF. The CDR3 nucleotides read TGTGCCAGCAGTTTACTCGGGACAGGCGATTCACCCCTCCACTTT.

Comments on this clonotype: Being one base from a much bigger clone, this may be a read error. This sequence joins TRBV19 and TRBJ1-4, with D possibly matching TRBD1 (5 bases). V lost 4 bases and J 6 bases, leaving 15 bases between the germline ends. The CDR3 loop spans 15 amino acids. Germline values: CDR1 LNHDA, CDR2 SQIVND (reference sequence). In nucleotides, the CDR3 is TGTGCCAGTAGTACAAGGGGAGGATGGGATGAAAAACTGTTTTTT. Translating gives CASSTRGGWDEKLFF.

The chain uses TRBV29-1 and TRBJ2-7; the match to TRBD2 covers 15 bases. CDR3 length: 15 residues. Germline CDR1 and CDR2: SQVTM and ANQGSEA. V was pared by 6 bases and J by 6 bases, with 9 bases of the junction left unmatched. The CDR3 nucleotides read TGCAGCGTCGTGGGACTAGCGGGAGGTGGTCGCGAGCAGTACTTC. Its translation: CSVVGLAGGGREQYF.

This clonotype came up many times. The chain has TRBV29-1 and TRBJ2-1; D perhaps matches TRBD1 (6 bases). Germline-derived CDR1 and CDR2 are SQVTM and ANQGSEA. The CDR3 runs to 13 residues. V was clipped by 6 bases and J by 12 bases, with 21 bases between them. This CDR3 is CSVTPDSPRGQFF. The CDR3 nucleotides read TGCAGCGTGACCCCGGACAGCCCTCGGGGGCAGTTCTTC.